The source of this T cell receptor (beta chain) is a study of post-analysis software for immune sequencing data. Unique molecular identifiers tagged the TCR beta cDNA libraries. From the PCR reads, TCRdb called clonotypes with MiXCR, one entry per CDR3 protein. The sample records under 200,000 distinct CDR3 sequences, 29% being singletons. The study, taken as a whole, reports: The F measure placed samples prepared in the same batch into strongly shared clusters. In patients, about 5 TRBV segments were more frequent than in controls, with TRBV5-6, TRBV5-1 and TRBV20-1 among them. In multiple sclerosis, normalized Chao1 diversity was significantly below that of controls.

As regards this clonotype: Its antigen is not known.

V dropped 4 bases and J dropped 11; count of bases not matched to a gene: 13. This CDR3 is built from 14 residues. Germline values: CDR1 SGHRS, CDR2 YFSETQ. The V gene is TRBV5-1, the J gene TRBJ2-5; 8 nucleotides line up with TRBD1. The receptor comes from a girl aged 2-17 years with multiple sclerosis. Sequenced sample: blood. The CDR3: CASSHPGQENEQYF. DNA for the CDR3: TGCGCCAGCAGCCACCCGGGACAGGAAAATGAGCAGTACTTC. Full variable domain (rest looked up from reference TRBV5-1 and TRBJ2-5): KAGVTQTPRYLIKTRGQQVTLSCSPISGHRSVSWYQQTPGQGLQFLFEYFSETQRNKGNFPGRFSGRQFSNSRSEMNVSTLELGDSALYLCASSHPGQENEQYFGPGTRLLVL.